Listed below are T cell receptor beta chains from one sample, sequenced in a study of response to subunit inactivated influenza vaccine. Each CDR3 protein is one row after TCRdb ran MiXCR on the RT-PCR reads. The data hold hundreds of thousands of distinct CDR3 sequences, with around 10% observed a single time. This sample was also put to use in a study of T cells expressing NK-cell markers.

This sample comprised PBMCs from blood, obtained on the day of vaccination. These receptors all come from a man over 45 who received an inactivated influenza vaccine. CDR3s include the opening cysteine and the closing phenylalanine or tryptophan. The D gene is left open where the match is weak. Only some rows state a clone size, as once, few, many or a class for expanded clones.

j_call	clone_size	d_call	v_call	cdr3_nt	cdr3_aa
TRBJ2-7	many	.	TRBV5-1	TGCGCCAGCAGCCCCGGTCACCGAGACTCCTACGAGCAGTACTTC	CASSPGHRDSYEQYF
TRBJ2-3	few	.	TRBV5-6	TGTGCCAGCAGCTTGGCGCTATCCGGAAGAGATACGCAGTATTTT	CASSLALSGRDTQYF
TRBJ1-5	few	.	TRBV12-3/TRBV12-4	TGTGCCAGCAGTTTTGGGCAGTTGGGTCAGCCCCAGCATTTT	CASSFGQLGQPQHF
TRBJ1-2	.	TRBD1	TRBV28	TGTGCCAGCAGTCAAGGGGGCTTTGACTATGGCTACACCTTC	CASSQGGFDYGYTF
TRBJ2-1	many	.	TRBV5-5	TGTGCCAGCAGCTTATTTCAGGGGAATGAGCAGTTCTTC	CASSLFQGNEQFF
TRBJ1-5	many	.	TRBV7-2	TGTGCCAGCAGTCTACCCGGGGGTAGCAATCAGCCCCAGCATTTT	CASSLPGGSNQPQHF
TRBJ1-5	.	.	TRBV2	TGTGCCGGAGGGGACGGAGGCCACAATCAGCCCCAGCATTTT	CAGGDGGHNQPQHF
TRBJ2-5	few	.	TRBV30	TGTGCCTGGAGTCTTGATAGGGAGACCCAGTACTTC	CAWSLDRETQYF
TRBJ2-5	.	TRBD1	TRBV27	TGTGCCAGCAGTAAAGGACAGGGGGGTCAAGAGACCCAGTACTTC	CASSKGQGGQETQYF
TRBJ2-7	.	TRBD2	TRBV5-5	TGTGCCAGCAGCTTGTTGCGGGGGATACCCTACGAGCAGTACTTC	CASSLLRGIPYEQYF
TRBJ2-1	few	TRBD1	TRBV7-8	TGTGCCAGCAGCCGGGACAGGGGGAGGGACAATGAGCAGTTCTTC	CASSRDRGRDNEQFF
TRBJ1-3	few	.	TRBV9	TGTGCCAGCAGCGTAGCAGGGACCGGAAACACCATATATTTT	CASSVAGTGNTIYF
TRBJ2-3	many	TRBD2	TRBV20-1	TGCAGTGCTAATCTAGCGGGGCGCACAGATACGCAGTATTTT	CSANLAGRTDTQYF
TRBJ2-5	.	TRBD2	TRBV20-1	TGCAGTGCTAAAAGACTAGCGGGAGGGTCGGAGACCCAGTACTTC	CSAKRLAGGSETQYF
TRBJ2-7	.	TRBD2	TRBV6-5	TGTGCCAGCAGTTACTCGGGTAGCGGGAGACATTACGAGCAGTACTTC	CASSYSGSGRHYEQYF
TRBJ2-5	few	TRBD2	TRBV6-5	TGTGCCAGCAGTTACTCTAGGTTGCAGGCTAGCGGGGTTCAAGAGACCCAGTACTTC	CASSYSRLQASGVQETQYF
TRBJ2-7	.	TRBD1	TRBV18	TGTGCCAGCTCACCATTTCAGGGGGACCAATACGAGCAGTACTTC	CASSPFQGDQYEQYF